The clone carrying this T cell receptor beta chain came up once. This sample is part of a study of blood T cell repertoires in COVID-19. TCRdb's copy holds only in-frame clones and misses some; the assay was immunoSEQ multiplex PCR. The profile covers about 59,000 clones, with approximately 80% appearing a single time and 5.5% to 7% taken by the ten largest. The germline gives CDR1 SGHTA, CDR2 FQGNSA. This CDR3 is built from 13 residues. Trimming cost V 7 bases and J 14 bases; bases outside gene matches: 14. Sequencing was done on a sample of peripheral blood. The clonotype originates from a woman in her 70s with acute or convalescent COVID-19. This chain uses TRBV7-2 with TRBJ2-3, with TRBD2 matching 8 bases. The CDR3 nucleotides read TGTGCCAGCACCCCGGGGGGGGCGGGGGTCCTGTATTTT. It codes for CASTPGGAGVLYF.